This T cell receptor (beta chain) came from a study of blood T cell repertoires in COVID-19. Trimming removed 0 bases from V and 5 bases from J, with 13 bases in between. CDR1 and CDR2 from the germline V gene are PRHDT and FYEKMQ (reference sequence). CDR3 length: 15 residues. The repertoire was sequenced with immunoSEQ multiplex PCR; TCRdb's copy has only in-frame clones and lacks some. Of some 110,000 clones detected, around nine tenths appear once; the ten largest clones hold around 2.2%. The chain joins TRBV13 to TRBJ1-1; no clear D gene. Sample: peripheral blood. This clonotype originated in a man aged 50 or older with COVID-19, enrolled during active disease. CDR3 region: CASSLGGGAITEAFF. As DNA, the CDR3 is TGTGCCAGCAGCTTAGGTGGAGGAGCGATTACTGAAGCTTTCTTT.